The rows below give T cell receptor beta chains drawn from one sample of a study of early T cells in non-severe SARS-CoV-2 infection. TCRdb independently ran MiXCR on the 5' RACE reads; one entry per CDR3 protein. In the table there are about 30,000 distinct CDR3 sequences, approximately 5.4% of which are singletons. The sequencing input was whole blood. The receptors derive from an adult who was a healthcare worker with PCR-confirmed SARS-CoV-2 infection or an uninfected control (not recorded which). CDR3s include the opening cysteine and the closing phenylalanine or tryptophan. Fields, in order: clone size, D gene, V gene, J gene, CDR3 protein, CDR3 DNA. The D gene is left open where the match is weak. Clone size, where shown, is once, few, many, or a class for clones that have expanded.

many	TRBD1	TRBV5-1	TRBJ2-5	CASSPGTARETQYF	TGCGCCAGCAGCCCGGGGACAGCCAGAGAGACCCAGTACTTC
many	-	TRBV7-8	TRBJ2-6	CASWLGRGDSGANVLTF	TGTGCCAGCTGGTTGGGCAGGGGAGACTCTGGGGCCAACGTCCTGACTTTC
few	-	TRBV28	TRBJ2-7	CASMNSAYEQYF	TGTGCCAGCATGAATTCGGCCTACGAGCAGTACTTC
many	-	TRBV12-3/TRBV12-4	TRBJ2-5	CASSFQTHGLGTQYF	TGTGCCAGCAGCTTCCAGACGCACGGCTTAGGGACCCAGTACTTC
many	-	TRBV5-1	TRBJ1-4	CASSLQGTNEKLFF	TGCGCCAGCAGCTTACAGGGAACTAATGAAAAACTGTTTTTT
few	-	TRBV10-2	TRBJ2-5	CASSEWGETQYF	TGCGCCAGCAGTGAATGGGGAGAGACCCAGTACTTC
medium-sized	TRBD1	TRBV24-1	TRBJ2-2	CATSEDRDTGELFF	TGTGCCACCAGTGAAGACAGGGACACCGGGGAGCTGTTTTTT
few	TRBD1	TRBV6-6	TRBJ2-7	CASSTGTGFYEQYF	TGTGCCAGCAGCACCGGGACAGGATTTTACGAGCAGTACTTC
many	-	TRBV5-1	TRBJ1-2	CASSLGQSNYGYTF	TGCGCCAGCAGCTTGGGACAGTCTAACTATGGCTACACCTTC
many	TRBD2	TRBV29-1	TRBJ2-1	CSARLAGYVNEQFF	TGCAGCGCTCGGCTAGCGGGGTATGTAAATGAGCAGTTCTTC
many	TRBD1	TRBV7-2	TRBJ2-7	CASSPGQGWQYF	TGTGCCAGCAGCCCGGGACAGGGGTGGCAGTACTTC
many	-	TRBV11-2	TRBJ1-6	CASSITGNSPLHF	TGTGCCAGCAGCATTACAGGGAATTCACCCCTCCACTTT
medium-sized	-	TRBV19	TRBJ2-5	CASSIFGQETQYF	TGTGCCAGTAGTATTTTTGGCCAAGAGACCCAGTACTTC
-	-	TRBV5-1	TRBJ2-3	CASSRSGEDTQYF	TGCGCCAGCAGCCGGTCGGGGGAGGATACGCAGTATTTT